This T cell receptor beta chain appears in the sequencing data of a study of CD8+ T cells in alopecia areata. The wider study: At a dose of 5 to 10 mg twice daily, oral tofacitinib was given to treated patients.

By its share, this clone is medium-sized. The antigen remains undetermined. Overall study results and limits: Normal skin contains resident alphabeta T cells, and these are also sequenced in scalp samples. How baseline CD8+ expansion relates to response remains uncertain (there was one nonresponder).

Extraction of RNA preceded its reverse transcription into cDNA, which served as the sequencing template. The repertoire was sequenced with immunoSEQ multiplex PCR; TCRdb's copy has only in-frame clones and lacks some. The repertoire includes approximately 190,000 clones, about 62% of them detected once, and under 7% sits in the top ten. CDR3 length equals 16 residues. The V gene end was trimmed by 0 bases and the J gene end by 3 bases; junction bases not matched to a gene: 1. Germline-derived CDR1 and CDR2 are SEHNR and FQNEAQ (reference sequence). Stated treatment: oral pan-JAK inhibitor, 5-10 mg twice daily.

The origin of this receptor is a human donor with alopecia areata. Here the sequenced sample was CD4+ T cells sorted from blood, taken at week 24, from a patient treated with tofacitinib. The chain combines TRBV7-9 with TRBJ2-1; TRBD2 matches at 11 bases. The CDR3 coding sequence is TGTGCCAGCAGCTTAGCGACTAGCGGGATCTACAATGAGCAGTTCTTC. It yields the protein CASSLATSGIYNEQFF.